This T cell receptor (beta chain) appears in the sequencing data of a study of shared clonotypes between healthy human individuals. There were no recent acute infections or vaccinations among the donors, who were healthy HIV-negative adults. The CDR3 extends over 12 amino acids. Assay: immunoSEQ multiplex PCR; the TCRdb copy retains only in-frame clones and omits some. This table has around 2,000,000 clones, 95% appearing once. Sequences were obtained from naive CD4+ T cells sorted from blood. Stated subset: CD45RA+ positively selected. The receptor comes from a man younger than 35 in good health. The gene calls are TRBV12-2 and TRBJ1-5. TRBV12-2 is labeled a pseudogene. The CDR3 here is CASRPTYQPQHF. In DNA, the CDR3 is TGTGCAAGTCGTCCCACCTATCAGCCCCAGCATTTT.